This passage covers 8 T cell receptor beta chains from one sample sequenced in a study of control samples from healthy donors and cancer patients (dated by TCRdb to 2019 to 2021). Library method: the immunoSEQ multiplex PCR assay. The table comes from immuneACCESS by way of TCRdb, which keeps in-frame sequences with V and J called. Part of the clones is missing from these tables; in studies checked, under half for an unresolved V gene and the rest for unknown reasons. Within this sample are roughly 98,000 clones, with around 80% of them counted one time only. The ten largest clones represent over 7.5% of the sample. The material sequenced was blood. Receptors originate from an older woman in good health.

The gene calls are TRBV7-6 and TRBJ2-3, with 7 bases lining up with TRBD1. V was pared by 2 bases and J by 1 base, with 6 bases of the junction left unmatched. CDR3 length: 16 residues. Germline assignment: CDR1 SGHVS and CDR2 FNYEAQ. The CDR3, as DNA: TGTGCCAGCAGCTTATTAGAGGGGGCAGGCACAGATACGCAGTATTTT. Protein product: CASSLLEGAGTDTQYF.

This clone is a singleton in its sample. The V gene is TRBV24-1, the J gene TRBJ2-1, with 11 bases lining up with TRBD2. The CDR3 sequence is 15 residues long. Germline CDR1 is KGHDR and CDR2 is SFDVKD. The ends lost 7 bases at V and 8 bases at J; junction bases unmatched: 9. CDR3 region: CATSSIAGGVYEQFF. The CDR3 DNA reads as TGTGCCACCAGCTCTATAGCGGGGGGGGTCTATGAGCAGTTCTTC.

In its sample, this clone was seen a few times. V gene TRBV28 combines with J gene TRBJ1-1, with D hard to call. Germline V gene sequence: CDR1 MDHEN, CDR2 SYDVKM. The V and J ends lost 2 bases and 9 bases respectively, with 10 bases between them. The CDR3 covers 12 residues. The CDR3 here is CASSLPSAKAFF. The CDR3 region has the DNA TGTGCCAGCAGTTTACCCTCAGCCAAAGCTTTCTTT.

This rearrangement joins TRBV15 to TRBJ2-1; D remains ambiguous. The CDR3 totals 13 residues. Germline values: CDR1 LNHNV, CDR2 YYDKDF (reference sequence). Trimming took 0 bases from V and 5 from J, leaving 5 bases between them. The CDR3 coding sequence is TGTGCCACCAGCAGAGATAGGCACAATGAGCAGTTCTTC. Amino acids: CATSRDRHNEQFF.

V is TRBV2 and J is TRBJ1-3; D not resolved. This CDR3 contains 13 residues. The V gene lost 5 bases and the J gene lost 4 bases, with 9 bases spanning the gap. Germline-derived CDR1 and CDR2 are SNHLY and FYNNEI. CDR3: CASSTSEGNTIYF. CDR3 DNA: TGTGCCAGCAGTACAAGCGAGGGAAACACCATATATTTT.

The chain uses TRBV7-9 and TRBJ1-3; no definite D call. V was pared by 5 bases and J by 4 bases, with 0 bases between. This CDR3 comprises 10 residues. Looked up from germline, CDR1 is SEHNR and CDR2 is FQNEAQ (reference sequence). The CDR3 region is CASSGNTIYF. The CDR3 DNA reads TGTGCCAGCAGCGGAAACACCATATATTTT.

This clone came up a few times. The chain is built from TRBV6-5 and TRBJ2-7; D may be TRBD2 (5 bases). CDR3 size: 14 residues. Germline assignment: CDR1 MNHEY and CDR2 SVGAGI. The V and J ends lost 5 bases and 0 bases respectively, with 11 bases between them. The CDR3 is CASSKTRSSYEQYF. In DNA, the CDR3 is TGTGCCAGCAGTAAAACTAGAAGCTCCTACGAGCAGTACTTC.

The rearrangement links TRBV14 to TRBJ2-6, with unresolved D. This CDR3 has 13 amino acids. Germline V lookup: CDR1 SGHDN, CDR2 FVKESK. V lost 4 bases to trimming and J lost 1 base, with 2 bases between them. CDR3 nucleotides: TGTGCCAGCAGCCGATCTGGGGCCAACGTCCTGACTTTC. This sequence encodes CASSRSGANVLTF.